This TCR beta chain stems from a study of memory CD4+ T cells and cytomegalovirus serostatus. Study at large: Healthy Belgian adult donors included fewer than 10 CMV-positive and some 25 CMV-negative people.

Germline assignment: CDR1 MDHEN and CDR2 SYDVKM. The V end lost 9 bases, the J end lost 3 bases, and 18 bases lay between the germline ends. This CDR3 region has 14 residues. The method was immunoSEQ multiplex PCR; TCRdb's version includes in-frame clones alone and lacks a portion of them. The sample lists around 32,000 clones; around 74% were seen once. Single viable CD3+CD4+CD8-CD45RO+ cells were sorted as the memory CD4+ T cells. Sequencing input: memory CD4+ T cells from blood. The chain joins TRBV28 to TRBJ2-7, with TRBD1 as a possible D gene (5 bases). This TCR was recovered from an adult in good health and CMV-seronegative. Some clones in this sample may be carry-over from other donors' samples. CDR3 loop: CASYQGMGNYEQYF. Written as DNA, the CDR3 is TGTGCCAGTTACCAGGGAATGGGTAACTACGAGCAGTACTTC.